These 11 T cell receptor beta chains were sequenced from one sample in a study of blood T cells in healthy people across ages. A second PCR, run for roughly 7 to 12 cycles, used a sample-barcoded 5' primer plus a J-beta primer mix. Using its own MiXCR run on the 5' RACE reads, TCRdb lists one record per CDR3 protein. The top ten clones hold approximately 40% of a sample with 780,000 or so distinct CDR3 sequences, 40% to 65% of them seen once. The sequencing sample was made of blood. The receptors were sampled from an elderly man in good health.

This clonotype appeared a single time. V and J are TRBV10-3 and TRBJ2-1; 8 positions agree with TRBD2. Germline CDR1 is ENHRY and CDR2 is SYGVKD. CDR3 size: 13 residues. V lost 8 bases, J lost 6 bases, and 6 bases stayed unmatched. The CDR3, as DNA: TGTGCCATCCGAGACGCGGGGGGCAATGAGCAGTTCTTC. Translated, it gives CAIRDAGGNEQFF.

V and J are TRBV10-3 and TRBJ2-7, with 8 bases matching TRBD2. This CDR3 region has 15 residues. Trimming removed 4 bases from V and 5 bases from J; junction bases left unmatched: 10. CDR1 is ENHRY and CDR2 is SYGVKD in the germline V gene. In nucleotides, the CDR3 is TGTGCCATCAGTGGGGGCGGTAGCGGGGCCGACGAGCAGTACTTC. This encodes CAISGGGSGADEQYF.

The genes are TRBV7-3 and TRBJ2-3; 7 bases fit TRBD2. This CDR3 comprises 16 residues. V lost 5 bases, J lost 5 bases, and 13 bases stayed unmatched. Germline V gives CDR1 SGHTA, CDR2 FQGTGA. CDR3 protein: CASSPRPGEGLDTQYF. The DNA of the CDR3 is TGTGCCAGCAGCCCTCGGCCGGGGGAGGGCCTAGATACGCAGTATTTT.

The genes are TRBV21-1 and TRBJ2-4. TRBV21-1 is labeled a pseudogene. This CDR3 region has 16 residues. The CDR3 loop reads CASSKDPGLAKNIQYF. CDR3 in DNA: TGTGCCAGCAGCAAAGACCCAGGGCTGGCCAAAAACATTCAGTACTTC.

This clonotype has more than one count but fewer than ten. The gene calls are TRBV6-1 and TRBJ2-7; 7 bases map to TRBD1. The CDR3 loop spans 15 amino acids. The ends lost 7 bases at V and 0 bases at J; junction bases unmatched: 9. Germline CDR1 and CDR2: MNHNS and SASEGT. The CDR3 loop reads CASIQGQFNSYEQYF. CDR3 in DNA: TGTGCCAGCATACAGGGACAGTTTAACTCCTACGAGCAGTACTTC.

The genes are TRBV30 and TRBJ1-1; 8 bases are a match to TRBD1. CDR1 is GTSNPN and CDR2 is SVGIG in the germline V gene (reference sequence). V shed 6 bases, J shed 3 bases, and the junction held 6 bases outside the gene matches. The CDR3 loop spans 13 amino acids. In DNA, the CDR3 is TGTGCCTGCCCTGGACAGGGCTACACTGAAGCTTTCTTT. It specifies CACPGQGYTEAFF.

This clonotype was seen once. The V call is TRBV29-1, the J call TRBJ2-5, with 8 bases aligning to TRBD1. With the DNA end fitting TRBJ2-7 better, the J assignment may be wrong. The CDR3 is 13 residues long. Germline CDR1 SQVTM, CDR2 ANQGSEA. CDR3 nucleotides: TGCAGCGTTGGGGGGACAGGCCTCGGCGAGCAGTACTTC. Translation gives CSVGGTGLGEQYF.

In this sample, this clonotype turned up a few times. One end of the junction is discordant with germline, which a read error may explain. The V and J genes are TRBV11-2 and TRBJ2-7; no clear D. The CDR3 covers 11 residues. Germline V CDR1 and CDR2: SGHAT, FQNNGV. CDR3 residues: CVSSLGYEQYF. In DNA form, the CDR3 reads TGTGTCAGCAGCTTAGGCTACGAGCAGTACTTC.

This clonotype was seen more than once but under ten times. J is TRBJ1-3 and V is TRBV7-2; D uncertain. Trimming took off 2 bases at V and 4 bases at J, with 9 bases between the two ends. CDR3 length: 14 residues. Germline V gene sequence: CDR1 SGHTA, CDR2 FQGNSA. CDR3 loop: CASSLTRAGNTIYF. The CDR3 nucleotides read TGTGCCAGCAGCTTAACTAGGGCCGGAAACACCATATATTTT.

The chain links TRBV10-2 to TRBJ2-1, with D perhaps TRBD1 or TRBD2 (6 bases each). Between the trimmed V and J ends, which lost 9 bases and 0 bases, there was a span of 15 bases. Germline V gene data show CDR1 as WSHSY and CDR2 as SAAADI. The CDR3 has 15 amino acids. As DNA, the CDR3 is TGCGCCAGTAGGGACACGGGACTCTCCTACAATGAGCAGTTCTTC. Translated: CASRDTGLSYNEQFF.

A single count supports this clonotype. The CDR3 nucleotides read TGTGCCAGCACTCTAGCGGGAGGGCCTTACGAGCAGTACTTC. This codes for CASTLAGGPYEQYF. The V call is TRBV12-3 or TRBV12-4, the J call TRBJ2-4; 12 positions match TRBD2. Matching the DNA end better, TRBJ2-7 makes the J call doubtful. The CDR3 consists of 14 residues.